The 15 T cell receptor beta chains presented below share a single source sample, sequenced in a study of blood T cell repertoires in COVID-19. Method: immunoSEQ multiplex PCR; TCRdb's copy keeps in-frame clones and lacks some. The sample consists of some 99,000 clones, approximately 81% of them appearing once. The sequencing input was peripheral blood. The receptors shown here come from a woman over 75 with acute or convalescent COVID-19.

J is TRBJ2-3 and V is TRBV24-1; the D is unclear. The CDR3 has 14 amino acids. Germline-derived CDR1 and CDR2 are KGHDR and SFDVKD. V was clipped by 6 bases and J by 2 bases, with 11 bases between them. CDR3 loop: CATSRRLNTDTQYF. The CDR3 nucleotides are TGTGCCACCAGTCGGAGACTTAACACAGATACGCAGTATTTT.

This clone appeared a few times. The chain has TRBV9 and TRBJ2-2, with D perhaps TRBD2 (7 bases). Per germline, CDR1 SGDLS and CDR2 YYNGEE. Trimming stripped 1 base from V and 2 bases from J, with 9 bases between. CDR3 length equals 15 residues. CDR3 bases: TGTGCCAGCAGCGTAACGGGGGGCAACACCGGGGAGCTGTTTTTT. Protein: CASSVTGGNTGELFF.

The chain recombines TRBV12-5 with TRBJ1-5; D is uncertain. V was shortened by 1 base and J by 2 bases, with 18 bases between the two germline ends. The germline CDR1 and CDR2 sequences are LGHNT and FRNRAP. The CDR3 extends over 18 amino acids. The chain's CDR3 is CASGLAVALADGNQPQHF. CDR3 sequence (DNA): TGTGCTAGTGGTTTGGCGGTGGCCCTAGCAGATGGCAATCAGCCCCAGCATTTT.

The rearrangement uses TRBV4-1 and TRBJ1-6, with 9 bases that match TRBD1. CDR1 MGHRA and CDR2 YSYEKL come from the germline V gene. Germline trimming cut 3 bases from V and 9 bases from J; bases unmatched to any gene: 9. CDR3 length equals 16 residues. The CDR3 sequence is CASSHPLQGAISPLHF. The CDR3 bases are TGCGCCAGCAGCCACCCCTTACAGGGGGCAATTTCACCCCTCCACTTT.

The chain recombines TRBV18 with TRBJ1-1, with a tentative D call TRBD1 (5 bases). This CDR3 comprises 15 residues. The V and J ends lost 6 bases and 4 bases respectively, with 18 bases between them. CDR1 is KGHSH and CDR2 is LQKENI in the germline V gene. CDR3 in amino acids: CASSPPTGKTTEAFF. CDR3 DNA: TGTGCCAGCTCGCCCCCAACAGGAAAGACCACTGAAGCTTTCTTT.

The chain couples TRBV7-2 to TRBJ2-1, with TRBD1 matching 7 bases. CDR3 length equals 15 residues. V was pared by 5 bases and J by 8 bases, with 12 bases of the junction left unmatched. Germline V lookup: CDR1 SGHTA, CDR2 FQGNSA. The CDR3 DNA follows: TGTGCCAGCAGCGCGACAGGGTCCAGTCTCCATGAGCAGTTCTTC. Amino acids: CASSATGSSLHEQFF. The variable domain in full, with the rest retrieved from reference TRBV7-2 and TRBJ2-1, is GAGVSQSPSNKVTEKGKDVELRCDPISGHTALYWYRQSLGQGLEFLIYFQGNSAPDKSGLPSDRFSAERTGGSVSTLTIQRTQQEDSAVYLCASSATGSSLHEQFFGPGTRLTVL.

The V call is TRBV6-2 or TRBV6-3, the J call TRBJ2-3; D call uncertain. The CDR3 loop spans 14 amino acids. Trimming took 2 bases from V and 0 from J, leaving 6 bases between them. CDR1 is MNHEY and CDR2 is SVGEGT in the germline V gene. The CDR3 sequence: CASSYLSSTDTQYF. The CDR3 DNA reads TGTGCCAGCAGTTACCTTAGTAGCACAGATACGCAGTATTTT.

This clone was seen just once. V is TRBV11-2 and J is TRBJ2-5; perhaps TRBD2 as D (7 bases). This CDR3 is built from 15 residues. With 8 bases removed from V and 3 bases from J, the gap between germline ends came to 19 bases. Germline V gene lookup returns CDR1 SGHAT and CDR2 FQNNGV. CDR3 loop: CASGVMGGPEETQYF. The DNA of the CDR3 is TGTGCCAGCGGCGTCATGGGGGGGCCTGAAGAGACCCAGTACTTC.

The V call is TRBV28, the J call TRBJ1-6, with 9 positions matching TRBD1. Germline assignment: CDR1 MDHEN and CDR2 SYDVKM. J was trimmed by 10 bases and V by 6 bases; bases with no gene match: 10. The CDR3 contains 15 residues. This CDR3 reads CASRPDRGGGSPLHF. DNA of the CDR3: TGTGCCAGCAGGCCGGACAGGGGAGGAGGGTCACCCCTCCACTTT.

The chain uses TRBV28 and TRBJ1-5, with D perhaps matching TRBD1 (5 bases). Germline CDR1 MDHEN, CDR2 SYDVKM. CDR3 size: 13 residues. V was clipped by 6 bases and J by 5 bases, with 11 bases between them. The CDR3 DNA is TGTGCCAGCAGCCGTAGGGGATATCAGCCCCAGCATTTT. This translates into CASSRRGYQPQHF.

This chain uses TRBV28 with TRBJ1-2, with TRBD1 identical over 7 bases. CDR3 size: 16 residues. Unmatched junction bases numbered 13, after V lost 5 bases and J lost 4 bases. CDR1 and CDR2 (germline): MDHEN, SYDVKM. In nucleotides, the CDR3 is TGTGCCAGCAGTACACAGGGGCCCCGCCGCTCCTATGGCTACACCTTC. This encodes CASSTQGPRRSYGYTF.

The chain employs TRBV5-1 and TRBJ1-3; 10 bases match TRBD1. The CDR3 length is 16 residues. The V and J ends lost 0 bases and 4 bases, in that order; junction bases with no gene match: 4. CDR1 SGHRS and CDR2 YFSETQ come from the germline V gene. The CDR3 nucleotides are TGCGCCAGCAGCTTGGTGGGACAGGGGTACGGAAACACCATATATTTT. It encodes CASSLVGQGYGNTIYF. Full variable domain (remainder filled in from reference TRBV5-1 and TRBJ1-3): KAGVTQTPRYLIKTRGQQVTLSCSPISGHRSVSWYQQTPGQGLQFLFEYFSETQRNKGNFPGRFSGRQFSNSRSEMNVSTLELGDSALYLCASSLVGQGYGNTIYFGEGSWLTVV.

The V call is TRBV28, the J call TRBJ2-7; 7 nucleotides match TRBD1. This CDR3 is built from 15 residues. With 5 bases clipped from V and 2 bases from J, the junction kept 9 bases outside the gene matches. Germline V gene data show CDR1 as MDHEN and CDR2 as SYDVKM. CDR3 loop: CASSVRQGSAYEQYF. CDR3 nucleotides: TGTGCCAGCAGTGTCCGACAGGGATCGGCCTACGAGCAGTACTTC. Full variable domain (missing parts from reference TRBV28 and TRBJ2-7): DVKVTQSSRYLVKRTGEKVFLECVQDMDHENMFWYRQDPGLGLRLIYFSYDVKMKEKGDIPEGYSVSREKKERFSLILESASTNQTSMYLCASSVRQGSAYEQYFGPGTRLTVT.

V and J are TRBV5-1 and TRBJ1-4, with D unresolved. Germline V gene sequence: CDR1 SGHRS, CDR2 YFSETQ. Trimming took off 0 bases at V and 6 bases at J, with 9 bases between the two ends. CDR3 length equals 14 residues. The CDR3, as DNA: TGCGCCAGCAGCTTGGGGCAGAGGGATGAAAAACTGTTTTTT. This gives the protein CASSLGQRDEKLFF.

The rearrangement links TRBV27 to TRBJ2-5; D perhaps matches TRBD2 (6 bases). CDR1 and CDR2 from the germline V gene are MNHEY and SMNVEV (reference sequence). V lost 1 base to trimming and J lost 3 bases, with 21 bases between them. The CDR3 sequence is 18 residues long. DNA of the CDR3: TGTGCCAGCAGTTTATTGGGGGGAGGACTAAGCGGCAAAGAGACCCAGTACTTC. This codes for CASSLLGGGLSGKETQYF.